These T cell receptor beta chains were read from a single sample in a study of PD-L1 blockade in urothelial cancer. Libraries were prepared by immunoSEQ multiplex PCR; TCRdb keeps only in-frame clonotypes and omits some of them. The sample includes about 30,000 clones, 80% to 90% of them seen just once. The specimen was PBMCs, collected around atezolizumab (anti-PD-L1) treatment. The source is a man older than 75 with urothelial cancer. Both conserved end residues are part of each CDR3. The D gene is left open where the match is weak. Clone size, where shown, is once, few, many, or a class for clones that have expanded.

clone_size	v_call	d_call	j_call	cdr3_nt	cdr3_aa
once	TRBV28	.	TRBJ1-5	TGTGCCAGCAATGAGGGAAGGCTTCTTCCGCATCAGCCCCAGCATTTT	CASNEGRLLPHQPQHF
.	TRBV28	.	TRBJ1-2	TGTGCCAGCACCCCCCTCCGGACAGTCTATGGCTACACCTTC	CASTPLRTVYGYTF
.	TRBV18	TRBD1	TRBJ2-7	TGTGCCAGCTCACCAGAGACAGGGGTTTACGAGCAGTACTTC	CASSPETGVYEQYF
.	TRBV4-3	.	TRBJ2-2	TGCGCCAGCAGCCAAGAGGGGGCGGGAGTAGGCACCGGGGAGCTGTTTTTT	CASSQEGAGVGTGELFF
.	TRBV6-4	TRBD1	TRBJ2-1	TGTGCCAGCAGTCCCCGGACAGGGCCCTACAATGAGCAGTTCTTC	CASSPRTGPYNEQFF
.	TRBV5-1	.	TRBJ1-1	TGCGCCAGCAGCTTGGTTAACGGGAACACTGAAGCTTTCTTT	CASSLVNGNTEAFF
.	TRBV7-2	.	TRBJ1-1	TGTGCCAGCAGCTTACTTGCGGGGTCTGAAGCTTTCTTT	CASSLLAGSEAFF
.	TRBV19	TRBD2	TRBJ2-1	TGTGCCAGTAGTATTAAGAGGGAGGGCTTGTTCTTC	CASSIKREGLFF
.	TRBV19	.	TRBJ1-1	TGTGCCAGTACCATTAGCACTGAAGCTTTCTTT	CASTISTEAFF
.	TRBV28	.	TRBJ2-7	TGTGCCAGCAGTTTTGGGGGCAGTAGATACGAGCAGTACTTC	CASSFGGSRYEQYF
.	TRBV7-9	.	TRBJ1-2	TGTGCCAGCAGCTTAGAGGGCAGGGGCGATGGCTACACCTTC	CASSLEGRGDGYTF
.	TRBV20-1	TRBD2	TRBJ2-5	TGCAGCGCGGGACTAGTTGTGACCCAGTACTTC	CSAGLVVTQYF
.	TRBV27	.	TRBJ1-5	TGTGCCAGCAGTTCGGAGGTGCCGGTTAGCAATCAGCCCCAGCATTTT	CASSSEVPVSNQPQHF
.	TRBV19	.	TRBJ1-3	TGTGCCAGTAGTACCGGCAGGGGTCCCGGAAACACCATATATTTT	CASSTGRGPGNTIYF
.	TRBV10-1	TRBD1	TRBJ1-1	TGCGCCAGCAGCGGACAGGGATTCACTGAAGCTTTCTTT	CASSGQGFTEAFF
.	TRBV10-3	.	TRBJ2-2	TGTGCCATCACCAGGATGATGGGGGGAAACACCGGGGAGCTGTTTTTT	CAITRMMGGNTGELFF
.	TRBV4-3	TRBD1	TRBJ1-2	TGCGCCAGCAGCCGTTCCACAGGGGGCGTTGGCTACACCTTC	CASSRSTGGVGYTF